This T cell receptor beta chain derives from a study of T-cell memory formation after mild COVID-19. Overall study findings and caveats: Shrinking CD4+ clones resided mostly in CM and EM, and CD8+ ones in EMRA. SARS-CoV-2 specificity was not confirmed for second-wave clones peaking on day 37. The appearance of some responding clones in pre-infection memory suggested that cross-reactive memory joined.

MiXCR, applied by TCRdb to the 5' RACE reads, yields one record per CDR3 protein. The repertoire holds a few hundred thousand distinct CDR3 sequences, with around a fifth as singletons. V dropped 1 base and J dropped 3 bases, with 12 bases sitting between them. CDR1 is LGHDT and CDR2 is YNNKEL in the germline V gene (reference sequence). The CDR3 sequence is 15 residues long. With regard to this clonotype: Antigen unknown.

This receptor was taken from an adult woman who had mild COVID-19 (a few samples of this study predate the infection). Cell type and time point are not known. The source material was PBMCs or a T cell subset sorted from them (not recorded which). This chain uses TRBV3-1 with TRBJ1-2, with D possibly matching TRBD1 (5 bases). The CDR3 sequence: CASSQGGALDYGYTF. In DNA form, the CDR3 reads TGTGCCAGCAGCCAAGGAGGGGCATTAGACTATGGCTACACCTTC.